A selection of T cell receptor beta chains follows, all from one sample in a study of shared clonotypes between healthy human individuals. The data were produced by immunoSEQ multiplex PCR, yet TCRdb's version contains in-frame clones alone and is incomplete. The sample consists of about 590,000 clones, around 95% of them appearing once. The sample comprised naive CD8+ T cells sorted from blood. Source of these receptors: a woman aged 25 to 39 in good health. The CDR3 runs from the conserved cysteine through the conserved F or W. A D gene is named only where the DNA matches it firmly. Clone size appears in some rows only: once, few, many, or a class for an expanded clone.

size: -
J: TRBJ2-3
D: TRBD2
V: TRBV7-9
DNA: TGTGCCAGCAGCTACCTAGCGGGAGGGAGGGATACGCAGTATTTT
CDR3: CASSYLAGGRDTQYF

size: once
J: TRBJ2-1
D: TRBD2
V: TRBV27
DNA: TGTGCCAGCAGCCGAGGGACTAGCGGATACAATGAGCAGTTCTTC
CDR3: CASSRGTSGYNEQFF

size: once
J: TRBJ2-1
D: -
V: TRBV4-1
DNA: TGCGCCAGCAGCCAAGAGGAATTCCCGACTACCCCCCAAAATGAGCAGTTCTTC
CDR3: CASSQEEFPTTPQNEQFF

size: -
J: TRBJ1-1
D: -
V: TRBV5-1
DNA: TGCGCCAGCAGCTTGTGGCTGGGACAGAACACTGAAGCTTTCTTT
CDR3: CASSLWLGQNTEAFF

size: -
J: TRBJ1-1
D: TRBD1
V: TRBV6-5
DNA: TGTGCCAGCAGTTTCTCAGGGGGCGCCTCTGAAGCTTTCTTT
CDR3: CASSFSGGASEAFF

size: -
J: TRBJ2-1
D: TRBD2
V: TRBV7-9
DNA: TGTGCCAGCAGCTTACTCTCGGGGACTAGCGGGCGCAATGAGCAGTTCTTC
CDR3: CASSLLSGTSGRNEQFF

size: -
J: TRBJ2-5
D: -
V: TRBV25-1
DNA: TGTGCCAGCAGTGAATATCAGACCCAGTACTTC
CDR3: CASSEYQTQYF

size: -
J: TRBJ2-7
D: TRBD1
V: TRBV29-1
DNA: TGCAGCGTTGTTACAGGGGAAGCGCAGTACTTC
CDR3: CSVVTGEAQYF

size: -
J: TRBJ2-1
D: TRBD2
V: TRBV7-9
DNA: TGTGCCAGCAGCTTTATCCCCGGGACTAGCGGGAGTAATGAGCAGTTCTTC
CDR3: CASSFIPGTSGSNEQFF

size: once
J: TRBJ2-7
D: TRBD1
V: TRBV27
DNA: TGTGCCAGCAGTTTAGCGGACAGGGGAAGGTACGAGCAGTACTTC
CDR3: CASSLADRGRYEQYF

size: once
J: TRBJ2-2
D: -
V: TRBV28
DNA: TGTGCCAGCAGTTTCTCGTTGACCGGGGAGCTGTTTTTT
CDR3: CASSFSLTGELFF

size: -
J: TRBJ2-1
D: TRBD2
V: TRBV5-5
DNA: TGTGCCAGCAGCTTTACTAGCGACGATGAGCAGTTCTTC
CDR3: CASSFTSDDEQFF

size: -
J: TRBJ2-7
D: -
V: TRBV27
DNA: TGTGCCAGCGGACAGAAAGTCCGCTTCTACGAGCAGTACTTC
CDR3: CASGQKVRFYEQYF

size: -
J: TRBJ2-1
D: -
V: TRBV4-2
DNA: -
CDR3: CASSRPDTPTMSSSSGQGRQFF

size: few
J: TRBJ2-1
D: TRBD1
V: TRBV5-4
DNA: TGTGCCAGCAGCGGGGGGACAGGGGGCTGGAATGAGCAGTTCTTC
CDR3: CASSGGTGGWNEQFF

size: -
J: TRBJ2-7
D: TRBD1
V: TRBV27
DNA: TGTGCCAGCAGTCCCGGGACAGGGTTTGAGCAGTACTTC
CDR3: CASSPGTGFEQYF

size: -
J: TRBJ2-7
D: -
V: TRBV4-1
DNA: TGCGCCAGCAGCCAATCGTTGCCTAGCGAGGAAGGATACGAGCAGTACTTC
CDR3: CASSQSLPSEEGYEQYF

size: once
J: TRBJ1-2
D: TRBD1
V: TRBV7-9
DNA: TGTGCCAGCAGCCCGAGGACAGGGGGCGCCTTCTATGGCTACACCTTC
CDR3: CASSPRTGGAFYGYTF

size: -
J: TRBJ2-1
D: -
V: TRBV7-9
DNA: TGTGCCAGCAGCTTAGCTGGCGCTGTATCCTACAATGAGCAGTTCTTC
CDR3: CASSLAGAVSYNEQFF

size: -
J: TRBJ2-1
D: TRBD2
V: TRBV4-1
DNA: TGCGCCAGCAGCCAAGGAGGTGGTAGCGGGAGGTTGGACAATGAGCAGTTCTTC
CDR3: CASSQGGGSGRLDNEQFF

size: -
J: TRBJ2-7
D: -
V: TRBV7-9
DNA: TGTGCCAGCAGCTTAGCTCCAGGGGATGCCTACGAGCAGTACTTC
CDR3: CASSLAPGDAYEQYF

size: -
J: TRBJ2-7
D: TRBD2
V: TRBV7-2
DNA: TGTGCCAGCAGCTTAGGTCGGCTAGCGGGAGTATACGAGCAGTACTTC
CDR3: CASSLGRLAGVYEQYF

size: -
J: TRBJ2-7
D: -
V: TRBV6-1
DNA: TGTGCCAGCAGTGAAAGCCGGGGGATCTACGAGCAGTACTTC
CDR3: CASSESRGIYEQYF

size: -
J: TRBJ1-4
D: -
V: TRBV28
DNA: TGTGCCAGCAGTTTCGAGGAAAAACTGTTTTTT
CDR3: CASSFEEKLFF

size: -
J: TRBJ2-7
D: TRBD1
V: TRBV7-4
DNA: TGTGCCAGCAGCTTCGGGACAGCCATATACGAGCAGTACTTC
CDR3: CASSFGTAIYEQYF

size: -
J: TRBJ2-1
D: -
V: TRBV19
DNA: TGTGCCAGTAGTATAGATCCTAGGCAGGGGGGGATTAATGAGCAGTTCTTC
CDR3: CASSIDPRQGGINEQFF

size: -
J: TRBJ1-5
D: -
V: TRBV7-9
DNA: TGTGCCAGCAGCTTAGACAATCAGCCCCAGCATTTT
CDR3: CASSLDNQPQHF

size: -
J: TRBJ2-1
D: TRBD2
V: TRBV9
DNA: TGTGCCAGCAGCCCCAATAGCGGGAGCTCCTACAATGAGCAGTTCTTC
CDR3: CASSPNSGSSYNEQFF

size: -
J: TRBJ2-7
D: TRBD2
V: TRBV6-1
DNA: TGTGCCAGCGCTCCGGGGGGCGAGCAGTACTTC
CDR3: CASAPGGEQYF

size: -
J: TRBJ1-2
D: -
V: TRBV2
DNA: TGTGCCAGCAGTGAAGGCGGGGGCGATAGCTATGGCTACACCTTC
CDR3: CASSEGGGDSYGYTF

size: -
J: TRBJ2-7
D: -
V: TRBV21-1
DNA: TGTGCCAGCACCAGAAGAAACGAGCAGTACTTC
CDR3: CASTRRNEQYF

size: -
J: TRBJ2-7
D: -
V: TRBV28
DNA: TGTGCCAGCAGCCCAATGGAGAGTGCCTACGAGCAGTACTTC
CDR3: CASSPMESAYEQYF

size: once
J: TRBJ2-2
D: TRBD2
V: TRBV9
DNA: TGTGCCAGCAGCCCCCGACTAGCGGGAGGGCCTGTCACCGGGGAGCTGTTTTTT
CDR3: CASSPRLAGGPVTGELFF

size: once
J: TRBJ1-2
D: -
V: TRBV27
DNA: TGTGCCAGCAGACCCACAGGGACGGGTGATGGCTACACCTTC
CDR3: CASRPTGTGDGYTF

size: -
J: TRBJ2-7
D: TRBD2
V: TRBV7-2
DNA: TGTGCCAGCAGCTTGTCCAGCGGGAGCGGTTACGAGCAGTACTTC
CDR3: CASSLSSGSGYEQYF

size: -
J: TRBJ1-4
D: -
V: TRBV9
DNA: TGTGCCAGCAGCGTCTCAGGGTCAACTAATGAAAAACTGTTTTTT
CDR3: CASSVSGSTNEKLFF

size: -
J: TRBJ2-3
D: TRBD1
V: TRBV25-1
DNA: TGTGCCAGCAGTGATCGGAGTCGCGGGACAGGGGCCACAGATACGCAGTATTTT
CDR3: CASSDRSRGTGATDTQYF

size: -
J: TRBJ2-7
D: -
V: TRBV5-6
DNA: TGTGCCAGCAGCTTTCTAGTGGGGGAGTCCCCCTACGAGCAGTACTTC
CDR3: CASSFLVGESPYEQYF

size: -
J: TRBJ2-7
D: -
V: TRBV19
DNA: TGTGCCAGTAGTACGGAGACTATGGGGGCCAAAACCTACGAGCAGTACTTC
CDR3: CASSTETMGAKTYEQYF

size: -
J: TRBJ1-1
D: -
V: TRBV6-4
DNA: TGTGCCAGCAGTGAGTTTTCAGGGATCTTCAGTGAAGCTTTCTTT
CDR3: CASSEFSGIFSEAFF